What follows are 24 T cell receptor beta chains derived from one specimen sequenced in a study. Adaptor-ligated barcode primers were used to amplify TRBV12-4/TRBJ1-2 clonotypes. TCRdb reprocessed the multiplex PCR reads with MiXCR, giving one entry per CDR3 protein. The sample consists of a few thousand distinct CDR3 sequences, about a fifth of them appearing once. Cells sorted as Tregs were CD4+, CD25+ and CD127-/low. The sample was Tregs sorted from blood. These TCRs come from a female donor with breast cancer.

With regard to this clonotype: A much larger clonotype is one base distant, so this may be a read error. The chain links TRBV12-3 or TRBV12-4 to TRBJ1-2; TRBD1 is a possible D gene (5 bases). The ends were cut back, 7 bases at V and 4 bases at J, with 16 bases in the middle. This CDR3 contains 14 residues. The CDR3: CASTLGAASYGYTF. The CDR3, as DNA: TGTGCCAGCACCTTAGGGGCGGCGAGCTATGGCTACACCTTC.

Points on this clonotype: One base away lies a much larger clone, so this may be a sequencing read error. The V and J genes are TRBV12-3 or TRBV12-4 and TRBJ1-2, with TRBD1 as a possible D gene (5 bases). This CDR3 has 14 residues. V lost 4 bases and J 4 bases, leaving 13 bases between the germline ends. CDR3 nucleotide sequence: TGTGCCAGCAGTTCACAAGGGGACGGCTATGGCTACACCTTC. Its translation: CASSSQGDGYGYTF.

The chain links TRBV12-3 or TRBV12-4 to TRBJ1-2; D not resolved. V dropped 5 bases and J dropped 5 bases, with 12 bases sitting between them. The CDR3 runs 13 residues. CDR3 in DNA: TGTGCCAGCAGTACTGGAGGCGGGTATGGCTACACCTTC. Amino acids: CASSTGGGYGYTF.

This clonotype rates as medium-sized. The chain employs TRBV12-3 or TRBV12-4 and TRBJ1-2; 9 bases line up with TRBD1. The CDR3 is made up of 15 amino acids. Germline trimming cut 6 bases from V and 8 bases from J; bases unmatched to any gene: 13. CDR3 DNA: TGTGCCAGCAGGGACTCCGGGACAGGGAAGAGGGGCTACACCTTC. This codes for CASRDSGTGKRGYTF.

This clonotype is labeled medium-sized (0.01 to 0.1%). The chain recombines TRBV12-3 or TRBV12-4 with TRBJ1-2; D is unresolved. This CDR3 has 16 residues. Trimming removed 0 bases at V and 4 bases at J, with 15 bases between. The CDR3 is CASSLAGSHLVYGYTF. In nucleotides, the CDR3 is TGTGCCAGCAGTTTAGCAGGGAGCCACTTGGTCTATGGCTACACCTTC.

Notes on this clonotype: A much larger clone is a single base away; this may be a read error. The V call is TRBV12-3 or TRBV12-4, the J call TRBJ1-2; no firm D call. V gave up 6 bases and J gave up 0 bases, with 17 bases separating them. This CDR3 region has 16 residues. The CDR3 sequence: CASRPTGSGSNYGYTF. In DNA, the CDR3 is TGTGCCAGCAGACCTACCGGGTCAGGATCTAACTATGGCTACACCTTC.

As regards this clonotype: Here the CDR3 omits its conserved ending phenylalanine or tryptophan, so a read error is the likely source. The V call is TRBV12-3 or TRBV12-4, the J call TRBJ1-2, with D perhaps matching TRBD1 (6 bases). The CDR3 runs 15 residues. This CDR3 reads CASSHNTAGVYGYTS. The DNA for the CDR3 is TGTGCTAGCAGCCACAATACGGCAGGGGTCTATGGCTACACCTCC.

Within the sample, this clonotype is medium-sized. The chain has TRBV12-3 or TRBV12-4 and TRBJ1-2, with unresolved D. Trimming removed 3 bases from V and 1 base from J, with 3 bases in between. The CDR3 is made up of 12 amino acids. CDR3 DNA sequence: TGTGCCAGCAGTTTTAATAACTATGGCTACACCTTC. It codes for CASSFNNYGYTF.

This clonotype came up a few times. One base away lies a much larger clone, so this may be a sequencing read error. V is TRBV12-3 or TRBV12-4 and J is TRBJ1-2; TRBD1 agrees at 7 bases. CDR3 length equals 16 residues. The CDR3 protein is CARSLGRDRVNYGYTF. The CDR3 DNA is TGTGCCCGCAGCCTAGGCCGGGACAGAGTAAACTATGGCTACACCTTC.

By proportion, this clonotype is medium-sized (0.01 to 0.1%). The chain links TRBV12-3 or TRBV12-4 to TRBJ1-2; D possibly corresponds to TRBD1 (5 bases). The CDR3 is 13 residues long. Trimming shortened V by 4 bases and J by 5 bases, and 11 bases separated the two germline ends. CDR3 bases: TGTGCCAGCAGTTCACAGGCCTTTTATGGCTACACCTTC. Protein: CASSSQAFYGYTF.

This clonotype is medium-sized (0.01 to 0.1%) within its sample. The chain has TRBV12-3 or TRBV12-4 and TRBJ1-2, with D unclear. Trimming stripped 7 bases from V and 4 bases from J, with 7 bases between. The CDR3 has 11 amino acids. CDR3: CASTFGYGYTF. In nucleotides, the CDR3 is TGTGCCAGCACGTTTGGCTATGGCTACACCTTC.

This clonotype is labeled medium-sized. In DNA, the CDR3 is TGTGCCAGCAGTTTGGGCAGTCCTAACTATGGCTACACCTTC. It codes for CASSLGSPNYGYTF. The V call is TRBV12-3 or TRBV12-4, the J call TRBJ1-2; D is unresolved. The CDR3 covers 14 residues. Trimming pared 3 bases from V and 0 bases from J, leaving 8 bases between.

The chain links TRBV12-3 or TRBV12-4 to TRBJ1-2; no clear D gene. CDR3 length: 13 amino acids. Trimming stripped 6 bases from V and 2 bases from J, with 10 bases between. The CDR3 is CASSRDMNYGYTF. The CDR3 region has the DNA TGTGCCAGCAGCCGCGACATGAACTATGGCTACACCTTC.

Comment on this clonotype: One end of the junction does not line up with germline, which may come from a read error. V and J are TRBV12-3 or TRBV12-4 and TRBJ1-2; TRBD1 is a possible D gene (5 bases). This CDR3 is 15 amino acids long. The CDR3 bases are TGTGCCGGCAGTGCGTGGGGCACAGCGAACCATGGCTACACCTTC. It codes for CAGSAWGTANHGYTF.

By sample share, this clonotype is large. V is TRBV12-3 or TRBV12-4 and J is TRBJ1-2; 7 bases match TRBD1. The CDR3 totals 13 residues. Trimming cost V 10 bases and J 6 bases; bases outside gene matches: 11. The CDR3 nucleotides are TGTGCCACCACTCAGACAGGGCCTCATGGCTACACCTTC. It specifies CATTQTGPHGYTF.

By share, this clonotype counts as medium-sized. This chain joins TRBV12-3 or TRBV12-4 and TRBJ1-2; D may be TRBD1 (5 bases). Trimming took 6 bases from V and 4 from J, leaving 12 bases between them. This CDR3 has 13 residues. The CDR3 sequence is CASSPDTSYGYTF. CDR3 sequence (DNA): TGTGCCAGCAGCCCGGACACGAGCTATGGCTACACCTTC.

This clonotype was seen a few times. This clone may be a read error of a much larger clone one base away. The chain joins TRBV12-3 or TRBV12-4 to TRBJ1-2; TRBD1 is a possible D gene (5 bases). There are 12 residues in the CDR3. V lost 5 bases, J lost 3 bases, and 7 bases lay in between. The CDR3 bases are TGTGCCAGCAGTCCACAGGACTATGGCTACACCTTC. Translated: CASSPQDYGYTF.

This clonotype is medium-sized in the sample. The chain links TRBV12-3 or TRBV12-4 to TRBJ1-2; possibly TRBD1 for D (6 bases). Between the trimmed V and J ends, which lost 2 bases and 3 bases, there was a span of 13 bases. CDR3 length: 15 amino acids. The CDR3 reads CASSLTPAGDYGYTF. CDR3 DNA sequence: TGTGCCAGCAGTTTAACACCGGCAGGGGACTATGGCTACACCTTC.

By share, this clonotype ranks as medium-sized. The V call is TRBV12-3 or TRBV12-4, the J call TRBJ1-2; D gene ambiguous. CDR3 size: 13 residues. V was clipped by 3 bases and J by 3 bases, with 8 bases between them. In DNA, the CDR3 is TGTGCCAGCAGTTTTGGGCGTGACTATGGCTACACCTTC. As protein: CASSFGRDYGYTF.

This clonotype appeared once. Given the absence of the conserved phenylalanine or tryptophan at the CDR3 end, a read error is likely. The J gene is TRBJ1-2, the V gene TRBV12-3 or TRBV12-4; no definite D call. V dropped 1 base and J dropped 0 bases, with 9 bases sitting between them. The CDR3 runs 15 residues. The CDR3: CASSLEGEANYGYTS. For the CDR3, the DNA is TGTGCCAGCAGTTTAGAGGGCGAAGCTAACTATGGCTACACCTCC.

The V call is TRBV12-3 or TRBV12-4, the J call TRBJ1-2; D call uncertain. This CDR3 contains 14 residues. V was cut by 10 bases and J by 2 bases, with 17 bases left in between. The CDR3 region is CATTAIGVNYGYTF. For the CDR3, the DNA is TGTGCCACCACAGCGATCGGGGTGAACTATGGCTACACCTTC.

This clonotype is deemed medium-sized. This chain links TRBV12-3 or TRBV12-4 with TRBJ1-2; maybe TRBD1 (5 bases). CDR3 size: 14 residues. V was cut by 3 bases and J by 6 bases, with 14 bases left in between. The CDR3 protein is CASSFPGQTDGYTF. The CDR3 DNA sequence: TGTGCCAGCAGTTTTCCGGGGCAGACGGATGGCTACACCTTC.

This clonotype was seen a single time. Since the CDR3 does not end with the conserved phenylalanine or tryptophan, this likely comes from a read error. V is TRBV12-3 or TRBV12-4 and J is TRBJ1-2; unclear D gene. V was shortened by 3 bases and J by 2 bases, with 13 bases between the two germline ends. This CDR3 contains 15 residues. CDR3 loop: CASSLSNLRNYGYTS. CDR3 DNA: TGTGCCAGCAGTTTGTCGAACCTTCGGAACTATGGCTACACCTCC.

Sample share makes this clonotype medium-sized. The J gene is TRBJ1-2, the V gene TRBV12-3 or TRBV12-4; 9 bases are a match to TRBD1. J was trimmed by 3 bases and V by 3 bases; bases with no gene match: 5. The CDR3 length is 15 residues. The CDR3, as DNA: TGTGCCAGCAGTTTGGGACAGGGACGGCACTATGGCTACACCTTC. Amino acid sequence: CASSLGQGRHYGYTF.